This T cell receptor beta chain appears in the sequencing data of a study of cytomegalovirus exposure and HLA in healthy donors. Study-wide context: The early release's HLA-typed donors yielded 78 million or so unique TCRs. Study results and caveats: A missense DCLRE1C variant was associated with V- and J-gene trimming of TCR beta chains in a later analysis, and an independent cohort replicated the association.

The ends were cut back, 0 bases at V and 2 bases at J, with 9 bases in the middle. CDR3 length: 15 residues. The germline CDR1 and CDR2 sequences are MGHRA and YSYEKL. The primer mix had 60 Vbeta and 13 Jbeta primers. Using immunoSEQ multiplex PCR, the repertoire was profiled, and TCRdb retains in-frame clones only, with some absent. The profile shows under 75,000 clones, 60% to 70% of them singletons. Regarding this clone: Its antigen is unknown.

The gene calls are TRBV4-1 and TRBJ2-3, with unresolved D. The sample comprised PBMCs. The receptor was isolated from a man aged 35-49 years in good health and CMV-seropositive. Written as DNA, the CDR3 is TGCGCCAGCAGCCAAGAGCTGGGCGACACAGATACGCAGTATTTT. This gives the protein CASSQELGDTDTQYF.